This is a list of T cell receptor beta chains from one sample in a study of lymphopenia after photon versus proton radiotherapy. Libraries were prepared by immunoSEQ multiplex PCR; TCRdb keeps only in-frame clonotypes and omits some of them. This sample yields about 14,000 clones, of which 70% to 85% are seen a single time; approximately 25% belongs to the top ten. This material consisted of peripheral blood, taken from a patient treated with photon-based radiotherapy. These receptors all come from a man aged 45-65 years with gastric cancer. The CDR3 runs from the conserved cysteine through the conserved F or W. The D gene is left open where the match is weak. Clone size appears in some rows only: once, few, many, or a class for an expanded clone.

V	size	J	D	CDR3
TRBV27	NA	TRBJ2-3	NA	CASSFSDQPGTDTQYF
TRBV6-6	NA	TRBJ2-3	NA	CASKSPETAGDTQYF
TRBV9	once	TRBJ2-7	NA	CASSVDRGLIYEQYF
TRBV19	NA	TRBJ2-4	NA	CASSIGQTPIQYF
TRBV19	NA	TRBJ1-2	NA	CASTVWFQDHVHGYTF
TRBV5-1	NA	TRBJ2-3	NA	CASSPTLGTDTQYF
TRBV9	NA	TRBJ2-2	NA	CASRRTPNTGELFF
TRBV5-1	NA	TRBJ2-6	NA	CASSPVLTANSGANVLTF
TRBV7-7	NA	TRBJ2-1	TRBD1	CASSPGTGYNEQFF
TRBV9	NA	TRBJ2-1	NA	CASSVSGFWLDEQFF
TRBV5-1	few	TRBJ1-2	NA	CASSLGQTQSYGYTF
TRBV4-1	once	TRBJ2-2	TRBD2	CASSQDPGGTGELFF
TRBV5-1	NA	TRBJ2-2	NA	CASSGSQVRTGELFF
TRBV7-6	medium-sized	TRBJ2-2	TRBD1	CASSSPGGIHGELFF
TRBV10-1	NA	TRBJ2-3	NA	CASSESSGHLTDTQYF
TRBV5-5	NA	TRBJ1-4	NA	CASSGEKTLNEKLFF
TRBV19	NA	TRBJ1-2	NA	CASTPDRSGGYTF
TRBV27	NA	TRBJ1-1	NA	CASSLWAYTEAFF
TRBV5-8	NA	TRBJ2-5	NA	CASNPAGSYQETQYF
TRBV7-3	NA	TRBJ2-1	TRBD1	CASSLNGQGGNEQFF
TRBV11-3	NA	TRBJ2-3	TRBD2	CASRKGGGAGTDTQYF
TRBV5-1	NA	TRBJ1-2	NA	CASSRDANYGYTF
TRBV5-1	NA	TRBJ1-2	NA	CASSPGTSSLRGYTF
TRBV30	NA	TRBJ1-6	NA	CAWKTETWSPLHF
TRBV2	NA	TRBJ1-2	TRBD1	CASRGQVAYYGYTF
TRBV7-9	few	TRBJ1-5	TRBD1	CASSPRDRGLQPQHF
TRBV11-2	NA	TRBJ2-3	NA	CASSLVWRTDTQYF
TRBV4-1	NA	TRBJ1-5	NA	CASSHLQNQPQHF
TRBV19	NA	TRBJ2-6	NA	CASSVTGTTGANVLTF
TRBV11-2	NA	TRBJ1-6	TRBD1	CASSLGWSEETGGFSPLHF
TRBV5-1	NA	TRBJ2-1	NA	CASSLEEAEQFF
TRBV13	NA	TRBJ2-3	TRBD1	CASSQPGQGADTQYF
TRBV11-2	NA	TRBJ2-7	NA	CASSFQRNSYEQYF
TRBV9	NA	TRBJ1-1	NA	CASSVEGRTNTEAFF
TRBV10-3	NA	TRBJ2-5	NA	CAISESNGADGYF
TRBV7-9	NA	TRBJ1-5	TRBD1	CASSLVAGQGWNQPQHF
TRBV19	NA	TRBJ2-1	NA	CASLPGGPRTHNEQFF
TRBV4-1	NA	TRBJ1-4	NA	CASSRAPGKNEKLFF
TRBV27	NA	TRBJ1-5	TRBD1	CASSLKTGLSNQPQHF
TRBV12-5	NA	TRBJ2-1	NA	CASGLGGNEQFF
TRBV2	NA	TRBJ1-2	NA	CASSLTGLLGVGYTF
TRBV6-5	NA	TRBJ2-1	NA	CASRMGVGNEQFF
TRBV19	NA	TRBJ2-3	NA	CASSILGGTDTQYF
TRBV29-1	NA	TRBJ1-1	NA	CSVEQGTEAFF
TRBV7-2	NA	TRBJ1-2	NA	CASTPVTGSYGYTF